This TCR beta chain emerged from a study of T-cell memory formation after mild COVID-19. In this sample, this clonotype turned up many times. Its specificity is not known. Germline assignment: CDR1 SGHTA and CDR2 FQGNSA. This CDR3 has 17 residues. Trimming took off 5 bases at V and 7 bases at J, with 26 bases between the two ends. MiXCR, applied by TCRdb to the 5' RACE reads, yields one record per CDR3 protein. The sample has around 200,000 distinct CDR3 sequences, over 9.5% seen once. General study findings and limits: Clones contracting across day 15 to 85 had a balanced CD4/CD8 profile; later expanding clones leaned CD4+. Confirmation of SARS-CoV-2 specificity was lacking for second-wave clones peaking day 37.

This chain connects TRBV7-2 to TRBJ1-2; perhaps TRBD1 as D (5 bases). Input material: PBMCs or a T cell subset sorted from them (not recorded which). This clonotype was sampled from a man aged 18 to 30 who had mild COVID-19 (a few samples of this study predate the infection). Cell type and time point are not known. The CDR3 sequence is CASSQTLAEGGDRGYTF. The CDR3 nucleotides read TGTGCCAGCAGCCAGACGCTCGCCGAGGGTGGGGACCGTGGCTACACCTTC.